Listed here are 5 T cell receptor beta chains from one sample, sequenced in a study of T cell responses to AZD1222 COVID-19 vaccine. Libraries were prepared by immunoSEQ multiplex PCR; TCRdb keeps only in-frame clonotypes and omits some of them. Counted here are over 100,000 clones, around 90% occurring once; the ten biggest clones make up 4.5% to 5.5%. The sample in question was peripheral blood, obtained on day 0 of AZD1222 vaccination. The receptor set was obtained from an adult in good health.

V usage is TRBV7-2 and J usage is TRBJ2-7; TRBD2 agrees at 9 bases. Per germline, CDR1 SGHTA and CDR2 FQGNSA. Trimming cost V 3 bases and J 7 bases; bases outside gene matches: 10. The CDR3 length is 15 residues. For the CDR3, the DNA is TGTGCCAGCAGCTTGTCGGCGGGAGGGTCTCGGGAGCAGTACTTC. This gives the protein CASSLSAGGSREQYF.

The CDR3 loop is CASSLGLVPYEQYF. The CDR3 DNA follows: TGTGCCAGCAGTTTAGGACTTGTTCCCTACGAGCAGTACTTC. J is TRBJ2-7 and V is TRBV5-6; tentatively, D is TRBD2 (5 bases). The length of the CDR3 is 14 residues. CDR1 and CDR2 from the germline V gene are SGHDT and YYEEEE. Trimming took off 5 bases at V and 2 bases at J, with 14 bases between the two ends.

The rearrangement joins TRBV7-9 to TRBJ1-2; 10 bases agree with TRBD1. V dropped 3 bases and J dropped 6; count of bases not matched to a gene: 4. The CDR3 consists of 14 residues. Germline values: CDR1 SEHNR, CDR2 FQNEAQ (reference sequence). CDR3: CASSFTGTGDGYTF. Written as DNA, the CDR3 is TGTGCCAGCAGCTTCACCGGGACAGGGGATGGCTACACCTTC. Full variable domain (missing parts from reference TRBV7-9 and TRBJ1-2): DTGVSQNPRHKITKRGQNVTFRCDPISEHNRLYWYRQTLGQGPEFLTYFQNEAQLEKSRLLSDRFSAERPKGSFSTLEIQRTEQGDSAMYLCASSFTGTGDGYTFGSGTRLTVV.

This chain links TRBV10-3 with TRBJ1-3, with 7 bases that match TRBD1. The V gene end was trimmed by 10 bases and the J gene end by 0 bases; junction bases not matched to a gene: 9. This CDR3 region has 15 residues. Germline CDR1 ENHRY, CDR2 SYGVKD. CDR3 nucleotide sequence: TGTGCCAGCGTGGGACAGACAGACTCTGGAAACACCATATATTTT. It codes for CASVGQTDSGNTIYF.

This clone was picked up one time. The V and J genes are TRBV19 and TRBJ1-1; 7 bases align to TRBD1. The trim removed 3 bases at V and 5 bases at J, leaving 6 bases unmatched. Germline assignment: CDR1 LNHDA and CDR2 SQIVND (reference sequence). The CDR3 length is 14 residues. The CDR3 coding sequence is TGTGCCAGTAGTATGCGACAGGGTAGGACTGAAGCTTTCTTT. It is translated as CASSMRQGRTEAFF.